The 14 T cell receptor beta chains reported below all come from one sample, sequenced in a study of control samples from healthy donors and cancer patients. Clones were read by immunoSEQ multiplex PCR, and TCRdb kept only the in-frame ones, dropping some. The data hold over 100,000 clones, with roughly 92% observed a single time. Sequencing was carried out using blood. Source of these receptors: a man younger than 35 in good health.

The V call is TRBV5-5, the J call TRBJ2-7; 9 nucleotides match TRBD1. Trimming took 4 bases from V and 7 from J; bases not matched to a gene: 9. Looked up from germline, CDR1 is SGHKS and CDR2 is YYEKEE (reference sequence). The CDR3 consists of 14 residues. The CDR3 DNA follows: TGTGCCAGCAGCCTTCTACAGGGGGCGTTTGAGCAGTACTTC. Protein: CASSLLQGAFEQYF.

DNA for the CDR3: TGTGCCAGCAGCGCGGGTCTCAACTACGAGCAGTACTTC. This gives the protein CASSAGLNYEQYF. The rearrangement links TRBV9 to TRBJ2-7; no firm D call. The germline V gene has CDR1 SGDLS and CDR2 YYNGEE. The CDR3 runs to 13 residues. V was shortened by 3 bases and J by 3 bases, with 10 bases between the two germline ends. The full variable domain, completed using reference TRBV9 and TRBJ2-7, is DSGVTQTPKHLITATGQRVTLRCSPRSGDLSVYWYQQSLDQGLQFLIQYYNGEERAKGNILERFSAQQFPDLHSELNLSSLELGDSALYFCASSAGLNYEQYFGPGTRLTVT.

This clone has only one observation. The V and J genes are TRBV5-1 and TRBJ2-5; D is uncertain. Trimming stripped 4 bases from V and 3 bases from J, with 16 bases between. Germline V CDR1 and CDR2: SGHRS, YFSETQ. The CDR3 contains 15 residues. The CDR3: CASSPIGHSKETQYF. Written as DNA, the CDR3 is TGCGCCAGCAGCCCGATCGGGCACTCCAAAGAGACCCAGTACTTC. Full variable domain (rest looked up from reference TRBV5-1 and TRBJ2-5): KAGVTQTPRYLIKTRGQQVTLSCSPISGHRSVSWYQQTPGQGLQFLFEYFSETQRNKGNFPGRFSGRQFSNSRSEMNVSTLELGDSALYLCASSPIGHSKETQYFGPGTRLLVL.

The rearrangement links TRBV5-1 to TRBJ2-1, with TRBD1 matching 8 bases. CDR3 length: 15 amino acids. Trimming removed 3 bases from V and 5 bases from J; junction bases left unmatched: 7. Per germline, CDR1 SGHRS and CDR2 YFSETQ. The CDR3 DNA reads as TGCGCCAGCAGCTCGGGGGACAGGTCTGACAATGAGCAGTTCTTC. Translated: CASSSGDRSDNEQFF. Full variable domain (rest looked up from reference TRBV5-1 and TRBJ2-1): KAGVTQTPRYLIKTRGQQVTLSCSPISGHRSVSWYQQTPGQGLQFLFEYFSETQRNKGNFPGRFSGRQFSNSRSEMNVSTLELGDSALYLCASSSGDRSDNEQFFGPGTRLTVL.

This rearrangement joins TRBV5-4 to TRBJ1-6; possible D gene TRBD1, 6 bases. V lost 4 bases and J 5 bases, leaving 13 bases between the germline ends. CDR3 length equals 15 residues. Per the germline V gene, CDR1 is SGHNT and CDR2 is YYREEE (reference sequence). The CDR3 is CASSLAGGNNSPLHF. The CDR3 DNA follows: TGTGCCAGCAGCCTCGCGGGGGGCAATAATTCACCCCTCCACTTT.

The gene calls are TRBV4-1 and TRBJ1-4; 7 bases agree with TRBD1. This CDR3 is built from 17 residues. Germline values: CDR1 MGHRA, CDR2 YSYEKL. Trimming at V came to 5 bases and at J to 0 bases, leaving 9 bases not matched to a gene. This chain's CDR3 is CASSYSGQGATNEKLFF. As DNA, the CDR3 is TGCGCCAGCAGCTACAGCGGCCAGGGGGCAACTAATGAAAAACTGTTTTTT.

The CDR3 is CASSESGTGATNEKLFF. CDR3 DNA sequence: TGTGCCAGCAGCGAATCCGGGACAGGCGCAACTAATGAAAAACTGTTTTTT. The V gene is TRBV5-6, the J gene TRBJ1-4; 8 nucleotides line up with TRBD1. V shed 4 bases and J 0 bases; nucleotides not matched to a gene: 8. CDR3 length equals 17 residues. Germline-derived CDR1 and CDR2 are SGHDT and YYEEEE.

This rearrangement joins TRBV6-7 to TRBJ2-5; possibly TRBD1 for D (6 bases). TRBV6-7 is filed as an ORF, its function uncertain. Between the trimmed V and J ends, which lost 1 base and 5 bases, there was a span of 20 bases. This CDR3 is built from 17 residues. The CDR3 bases are TGTGCCAGCAGTTACTTTTCCCGGGACAACATAACGGAGACCCAGTACTTC. Residues: CASSYFSRDNITETQYF.

The rearrangement joins TRBV5-1 to TRBJ2-2, with D perhaps being TRBD1 or TRBD2 (6 bases each). Germline V CDR1 and CDR2: SGHRS, YFSETQ. Trimming left V 2 bases short and J 4 bases short, with 15 bases between. The CDR3 runs to 16 residues. The CDR3 loop reads CASSFQGTPGTGELFF. Here the CDR3 DNA reads TGCGCCAGCAGCTTCCAGGGGACTCCGGGCACCGGGGAGCTGTTTTTT.

Comment on this clone: Other nucleotide sequences from this sample produce the same CDR3. This sequence joins TRBV9 and TRBJ2-3; no firm D call. From germline, CDR1 is SGDLS and CDR2 YYNGEE. The CDR3 is made up of 13 amino acids. Trimming stripped 0 bases from V and 1 base from J, with 3 bases between. The CDR3 spells CASSVVGTDTQYF. In nucleotides, the CDR3 is TGTGCCAGCAGCGTAGTGGGCACAGATACGCAGTATTTT.

This clone was seen only once. Here the CDR3 reads CASSQDSPDTQYF. The CDR3 DNA reads as TGTGCCAGCAGCCAAGACTCCCCGGATACGCAGTATTTT. The genes are TRBV4-2 and TRBJ2-3; no clear D. The germline CDR1 and CDR2 sequences are LGHNA and YNFKEQ. The CDR3 is 13 residues long. Trimming took 0 bases from V and 6 from J, leaving 7 bases between them.

CDR3 nucleotide sequence: TGCGCCAGCAGTGAGGTGCGGGGGGCCGGCACCGGGGAGCTGTTTTTT. Protein sequence: CASSEVRGAGTGELFF. The gene calls are TRBV10-1 and TRBJ2-2, with 8 bases aligning to TRBD2. The CDR3 is 16 residues long. The germline V gene encodes CDR1 WNHNN and CDR2 SYGVQD (reference sequence). V lost 2 bases and J lost 4; bases outside the gene matches: 6.

The V gene is TRBV3-1 (or the pseudogene TRBV3-2), the J gene TRBJ2-7, with 10 bases matching TRBD2. CDR3 length: 16 residues. V trimming: 2 bases; J trimming: 3 bases; junction bases outside the gene matches: 7. Germline CDR1 and CDR2: LGHDT and YNNKEL (reference sequence). CDR3 sequence: CASSQSHSGGDYEQYF. For the CDR3, the DNA is TGTGCCAGCAGCCAATCCCACAGCGGGGGGGACTACGAGCAGTACTTC.

This sequence joins TRBV11-2 and TRBJ2-1; no firm D call. Germline V gene sequence: CDR1 SGHAT, CDR2 FQNNGV. The CDR3 consists of 14 residues. Trimming left V 4 bases short and J 5 bases short, with 12 bases between. This CDR3 is CASSYLLTDNEQFF. As DNA, the CDR3 is TGTGCCAGCAGCTACCTACTAACGGACAATGAGCAGTTCTTC.